This TCR beta chain emerged from a study of blood T cell repertoires in COVID-19. Individuals aged 18 to 89 years were recruited from 20 to 25 US areas. Recovered participants had two consecutive negative NP/OP PCR tests, healthcare professional clearance, or symptom resolution. Germline V gives CDR1 MGHRA, CDR2 YSYEKL. This CDR3 region has 15 residues. V trimming: 0 bases; J trimming: 2 bases; junction bases outside the gene matches: 0. The method was immunoSEQ multiplex PCR; TCRdb's version includes in-frame clones alone and lacks a portion of them. Counted here are 100,000 to 150,000 clones, 80% to 85% occurring once; the ten biggest clones make up approximately 3.5%.

V is TRBV4-1 and J is TRBJ2-1, with 8 bases aligning to TRBD2. Sequenced: PBMCs or T cells enriched from blood (not recorded which). The sequence came from a woman in her twenties or thirties who had recovered from COVID-19. The CDR3 DNA follows: TGCGCCAGCAGCCAAGAACTAGCGGCCTACAATGAGCAGTTCTTC. It encodes CASSQELAAYNEQFF.